This TCR beta chain stems from a study of T and B cells in COVID-19 patients. Study information: Blood was sampled from COVID-19 patients who were either actively infected or recovered. The study, taken as a whole, reports: Clonality of TRB repertoires was high in active COVID-19; recovery brought above-healthy diversity and richness. Few blood samples existed from mildly ill patients during symptoms or early in severe cases. Patients with COVID-19 reportedly showed strongly skewed T cell receptor beta variable and joining gene usage.

TRB was amplified from approximately 250-480 ng of blood genomic DNA. BIOMED2 TRB-A/B primer pools were used in multiplex TRB PCR. From the multiplex PCR reads, TCRdb called clonotypes with MiXCR, one entry per CDR3 protein. The data show 23,000 or so distinct CDR3 sequences, about 30% seen once. The CDR3 runs 14 residues. Looked up from germline, CDR1 is SGHDT and CDR2 is YYEEEE. V was shortened by 1 base and J by 0 bases, with 8 bases between the two germline ends. As concerns this clonotype: The antigen is not known.

This TCR was sampled from a human donor who had recovered from COVID-19. The sequenced sample was blood. The chain has TRBV5-6 and TRBJ2-7; unclear D gene. The CDR3 sequence is CASSLFVNSYEQYF. Written as DNA, the CDR3 is TGTGCCAGCAGCTTGTTTGTCAACTCCTACGAGCAGTACTTC.